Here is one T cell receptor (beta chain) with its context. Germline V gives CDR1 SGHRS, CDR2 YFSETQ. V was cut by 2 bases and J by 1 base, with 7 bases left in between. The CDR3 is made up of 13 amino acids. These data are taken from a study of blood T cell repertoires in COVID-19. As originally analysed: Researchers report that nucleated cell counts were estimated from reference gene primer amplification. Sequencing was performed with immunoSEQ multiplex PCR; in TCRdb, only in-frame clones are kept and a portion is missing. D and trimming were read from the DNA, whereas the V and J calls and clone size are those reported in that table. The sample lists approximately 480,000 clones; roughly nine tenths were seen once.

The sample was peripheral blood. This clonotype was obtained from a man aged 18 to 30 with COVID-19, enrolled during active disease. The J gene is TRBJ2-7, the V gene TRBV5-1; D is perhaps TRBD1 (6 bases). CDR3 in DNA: TGCGCCAGCAGCTTCGGACAGTCCTACGAGCAGTACTTC. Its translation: CASSFGQSYEQYF.